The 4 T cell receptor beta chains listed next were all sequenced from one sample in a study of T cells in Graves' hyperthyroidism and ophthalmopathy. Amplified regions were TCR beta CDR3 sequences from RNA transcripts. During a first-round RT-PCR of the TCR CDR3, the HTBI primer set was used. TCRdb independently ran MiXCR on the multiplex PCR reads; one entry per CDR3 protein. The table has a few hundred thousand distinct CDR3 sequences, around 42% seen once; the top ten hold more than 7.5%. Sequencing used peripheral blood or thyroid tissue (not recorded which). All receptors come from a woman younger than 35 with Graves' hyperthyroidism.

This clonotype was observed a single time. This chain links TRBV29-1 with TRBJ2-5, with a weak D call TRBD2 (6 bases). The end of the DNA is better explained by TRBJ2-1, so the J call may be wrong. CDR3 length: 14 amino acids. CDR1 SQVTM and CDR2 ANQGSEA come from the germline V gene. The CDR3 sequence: CSVVGRTTYNEQFF. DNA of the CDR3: TGCAGCGTTGTAGGGAGGACCACCTACAATGAGCAGTTCTTC.

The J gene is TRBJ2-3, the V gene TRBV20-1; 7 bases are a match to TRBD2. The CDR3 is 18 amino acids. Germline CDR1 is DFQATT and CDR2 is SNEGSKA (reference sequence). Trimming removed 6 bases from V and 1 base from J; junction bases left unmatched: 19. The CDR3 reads CSAPGTAGRLEGTDTQYF. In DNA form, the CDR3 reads TGCAGTGCACCCGGGACCGCCGGGAGGTTGGAGGGCACAGATACGCAGTATTTT.

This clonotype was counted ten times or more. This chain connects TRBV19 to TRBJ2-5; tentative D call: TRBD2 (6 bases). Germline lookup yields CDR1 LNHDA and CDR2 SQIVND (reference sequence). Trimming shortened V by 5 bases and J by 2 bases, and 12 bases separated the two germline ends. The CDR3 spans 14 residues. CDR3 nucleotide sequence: TGTGCCAGTAGTGGGGACTGGAGTCAAGAGACCCAGTACTTC. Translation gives CASSGDWSQETQYF.

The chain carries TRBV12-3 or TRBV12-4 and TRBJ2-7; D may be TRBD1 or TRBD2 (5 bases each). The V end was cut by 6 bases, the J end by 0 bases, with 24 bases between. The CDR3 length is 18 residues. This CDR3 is CASSLPVLSRGSSYEQYF. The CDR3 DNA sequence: TGTGCCAGCAGCCTTCCCGTCCTTTCGAGGGGAAGCTCCTACGAGCAGTACTTC.